This TCR beta chain was identified in a study of blood T cell repertoires in COVID-19. In the original analysis: It was from reference gene primer amplification that nucleated cell counts were estimated. Profiled with immunoSEQ multiplex PCR; TCRdb holds only in-frame clones, not every one. V and J calls and clone size are copied from that table; D and trimming were computed from the DNA. The data contain about 210,000 clones, around 87% of them singletons. The CDR3 totals 15 residues. Per germline, CDR1 SGHDN and CDR2 FVKESK. V lost 0 bases and J 4 bases, leaving 10 bases between the germline ends. The receptor comes from a man between 60 and 75 years old who had recovered from COVID-19. This chain links TRBV14 with TRBJ2-1; no clear D gene. Material: peripheral blood. CDR3 sequence: CASSQDRYGYNEQFF. The CDR3 DNA follows: TGTGCCAGCAGCCAAGATAGGTACGGGTACAATGAGCAGTTCTTC. The whole variable domain, filled in from reference TRBV14 and TRBJ2-1, reads EAGVTQFPSHSVIEKGQTVTLRCDPISGHDNLYWYRRVMGKEIKFLLHFVKESKQDESGMPNNRFLAERTGGTYSTLKVQPAELEDSGVYFCASSQDRYGYNEQFFGPGTRLTVL.